Each of the 2 T cell receptor beta chains below was sequenced from the same sample in a study of T cell repertoires in cytomegalovirus infection. TCRdb reprocessed the reads with MiXCR, giving one entry per CDR3 protein. The sample holds about 150,000 distinct CDR3 sequences; around 24% are singletons and the top ten take roughly 9.8%. The sequencing input was PBMCs. These receptors were taken from a human donor in good health (CMV status not recorded). Some clones in this sample may be carry-over from other donors' samples.

The rearrangement joins TRBV20-1 to TRBJ2-7, with 7 bases aligning to TRBD1. J lost 2 bases, V lost 0 bases, and 10 bases had no gene match. Germline CDR1 DFQATT, CDR2 SNEGSKA (reference sequence). The CDR3 has 16 amino acids. The CDR3 here is CSARDDETGLTYEQYF. The CDR3 DNA follows: TGCAGTGCTAGAGATGACGAGACAGGGCTAACCTACGAGCAGTACTTC.

This clonotype was counted only a few times. The gene calls are TRBV12-3 or TRBV12-4 and TRBJ2-1; 9 bases are shared with TRBD2. The CDR3 is 16 residues long. The J segment lost 5 bases and the V segment lost 3 bases, leaving 8 bases of the junction unmatched. The CDR3 region has the DNA TGTGCCAGCAGTTTCGTTAAGGCGGGGGGGCACAATGAGCAGTTCTTC. This sequence encodes CASSFVKAGGHNEQFF.